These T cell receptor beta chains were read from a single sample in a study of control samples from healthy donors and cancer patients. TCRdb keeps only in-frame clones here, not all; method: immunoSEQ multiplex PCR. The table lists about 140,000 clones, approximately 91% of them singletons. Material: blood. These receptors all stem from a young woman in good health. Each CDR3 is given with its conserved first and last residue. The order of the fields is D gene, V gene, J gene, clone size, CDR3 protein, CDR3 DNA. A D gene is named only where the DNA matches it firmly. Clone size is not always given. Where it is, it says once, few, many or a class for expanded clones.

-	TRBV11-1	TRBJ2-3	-	CASSFGHTDTQYF	TGTGCCAGCAGCTTTGGGCACACAGATACGCAGTATTTT
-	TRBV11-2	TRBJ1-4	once	CASRGNDGGEKLFF	TGTGCCAGCAGGGGGAACGACGGTGGTGAAAAACTGTTTTTT
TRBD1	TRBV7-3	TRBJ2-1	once	CASSRDRENEQFF	TGTGCCAGCAGCCGGGACAGGGAAAATGAGCAGTTCTTC
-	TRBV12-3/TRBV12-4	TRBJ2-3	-	CATGNPRTDTQYF	TGTGCCACCGGTAACCCTCGCACAGATACGCAGTATTTT
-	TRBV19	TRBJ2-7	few	CASSMGYEQYF	TGTGCCAGTAGTATGGGGTACGAGCAGTACTTC
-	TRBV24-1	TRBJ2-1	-	CATSLATNYNEQFF	TGTGCCACCAGCTTAGCGACCAACTACAATGAGCAGTTCTTC
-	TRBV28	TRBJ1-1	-	CASSFLGDEAEAFF	TGTGCCAGCAGTTTCTTGGGGGATGAGGCTGAAGCTTTCTTT
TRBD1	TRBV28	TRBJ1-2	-	CASSSGSTGLYTF	TGTGCCAGCAGTTCCGGATCGACAGGGCTTTACACCTTC
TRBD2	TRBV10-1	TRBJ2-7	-	CASSLRQRECYEQYF	TGCGCCAGCAGCCTCCGGCAGCGGGAGTGCTACGAGCAGTACTTC
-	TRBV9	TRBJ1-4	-	CASSVEGSPNEKLFF	TGTGCCAGCAGCGTAGAGGGCAGCCCTAATGAAAAACTGTTTTTT
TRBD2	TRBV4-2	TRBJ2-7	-	CASSQQTSGRGSSYEQYF	TGTGCCAGCAGCCAGCAGACTAGCGGGAGGGGTAGCTCCTACGAGCAGTACTTC